This TCR beta chain appears in the sequencing data of a study of shared clonotypes between healthy human individuals. General observations from the study: Even with large depth, rarefaction showed that sorted-subset sequencing was incomplete.

Germline assignment: CDR1 SGHTA and CDR2 FQGNSA. The length of the CDR3 is 17 residues. V gave up 9 bases and J gave up 8 bases; unmatched junction bases: 22. Only one count was recorded for this clone. Its antigen is not identified. The protocol was immunoSEQ multiplex PCR, while the TCRdb copy is restricted to in-frame clones and leaves out a portion. The repertoire holds 730,000 or so clones, with 72% as singletons. The chain joins TRBV7-2 to TRBJ1-2; 9 bases fit TRBD1. The TCR sequence derives from a woman in her 30s in good health. Input material: memory CD4+ T cells sorted from blood. Subset meaning: CD45RA-negative fraction. CDR3 protein: CARLQTLTGGSQMGYTF. As DNA, the CDR3 is TGTGCCAGACTTCAGACGCTGACAGGGGGATCACAGATGGGCTACACCTTC.